This T cell receptor (beta chain) appears in the sequencing data of a study of blood T cell repertoires in COVID-19. Clones were read by immunoSEQ multiplex PCR, and TCRdb kept only the in-frame ones, dropping some. Of about 160,000 clones listed, less than 85% were seen once; the top ten hold around 7%. Germline loops: CDR1 MNHEY, CDR2 SVGAGI. CDR3 length: 15 amino acids. The V end lost 3 bases, the J end lost 2 bases, and 14 bases lay between the germline ends. The chain carries TRBV6-5 and TRBJ2-7; D is perhaps TRBD1 (6 bases). This receptor was taken from a woman in her 40s with COVID-19, enrolled during active disease. Sequenced material: peripheral blood. The CDR3 sequence is CASSYGTSRPYEQYF. The CDR3 DNA sequence: TGTGCCAGCAGTTATGGGACATCCAGGCCCTACGAGCAGTACTTC.